The 4 T cell receptor beta chains reported below all come from one sample, sequenced in a study of read filtering for tumor transcriptome and immune sequencing. This library used roughly 430 ng RNA and molecular barcoded adaptors spanning alpha/delta and beta/gamma chains. A single record per CDR3 protein comes from TCRdb applying MiXCR to the reads. The data hold some 120,000 distinct CDR3 sequences, with under 15% observed a single time. The sample taken for sequencing was a population of CD138-negative cells sorted from bone marrow. The receptors stem from a donor at least 40 years old with multiple myeloma.

With regard to this clonotype: A much larger clone differs from this one at a single base, so this may be a read error. The chain has TRBV7-3 and TRBJ2-2; 7 nucleotides line up with TRBD1. The junction had 6 bases not matched to a gene; V was cut back by 5 bases and J by 6 bases. The germline gives CDR1 SGHTA, CDR2 FQGTGA. This CDR3 has 14 residues. The CDR3: CASSMTGFAGELFF. In DNA form, the CDR3 reads TGTGCCAGCAGCATGACAGGGTTCGCCGGGGAGCTGTTTTTT.

This clonotype was found a few times. This clone may be a read error of a much larger clone one base away. The chain uses TRBV20-1 and TRBJ2-3; D is possibly TRBD2 (5 bases). This CDR3 region has 14 residues. V lost 0 bases and J 6 bases, leaving 13 bases between the germline ends. Germline lookup yields CDR1 DFQATT and CDR2 SNEGSKA (reference sequence). CDR3 nucleotide sequence: TGCAGTGCTAGAGATCCGAGAGGCGGGGATACGCAGTATTTT. Translation: CSARDPRGGDTQYF.

This clonotype was detected many times. V gene TRBV6-1 combines with J gene TRBJ2-3; D is possibly TRBD1 (5 bases). Germline V lookup: CDR1 MNHNS, CDR2 SASEGT. V shed 4 bases and J shed 3 bases, with 5 bases lying between them. This CDR3 comprises 12 residues. CDR3 sequence: CASSAGTDTQYF. For the CDR3, the DNA is TGTGCCAGCAGTGCAGGGACAGATACGCAGTATTTT.

This clonotype has at least ten counts. This rearrangement joins TRBV20-1 to TRBJ2-4; the D gene is possibly TRBD1 (5 bases). The germline gives CDR1 DFQATT, CDR2 SNEGSKA (reference sequence). This CDR3 spans 15 amino acids. Trimming left V 8 bases short and J 0 bases short, with 17 bases between. The CDR3 bases are TGCAGTATAAAGGGGCCAGCCCTAGCCAAAAACATTCAGTACTTC. This codes for CSIKGPALAKNIQYF.